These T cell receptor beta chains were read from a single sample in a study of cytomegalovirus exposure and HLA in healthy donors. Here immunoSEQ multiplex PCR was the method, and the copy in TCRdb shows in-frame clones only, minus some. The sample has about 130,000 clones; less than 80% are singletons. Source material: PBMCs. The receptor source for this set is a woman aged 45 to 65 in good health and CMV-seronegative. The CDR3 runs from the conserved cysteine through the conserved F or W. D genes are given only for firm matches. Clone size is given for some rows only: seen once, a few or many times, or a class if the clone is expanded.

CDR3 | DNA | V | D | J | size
CASSPPVAGAVDTQYF | TGTGCCAGCTCACCACCGGTAGCGGGAGCGGTAGATACGCAGTATTTT | TRBV18 | TRBD2 | TRBJ2-3 | .
CASSVGPVPGSYEQYF | TGTGCCAGCAGCGTAGGGCCAGTCCCGGGCTCCTACGAGCAGTACTTC | TRBV9 | . | TRBJ2-7 | once
CASSLGRTRRQFF | TGTGCCAGCAGCTTAGGGAGAACTAGAAGGCAGTTCTTC | TRBV7-2 | . | TRBJ2-1 | .
CASATGTGNTIYF | TGTGCCAGCGCCACAGGGACTGGAAACACCATATATTTT | TRBV19 | . | TRBJ1-3 | .
CASRPILSLTDTQYF | TGTGCCAGCAGACCTATCTTGAGTCTCACAGATACGCAGTATTTT | TRBV13 | . | TRBJ2-3 | few
CASSMFAGELFF | TGTGCCAGTAGTATGTTTGCGGGGGAGCTGTTTTTT | TRBV19 | . | TRBJ2-2 | .
CASSDFGGVGEQFF | TGTGCCAGCAGTGACTTTGGCGGAGTCGGTGAGCAGTTCTTC | TRBV6-4 | . | TRBJ2-1 | .
CATSRAIIQGAGEQYF | TGTGCCACCAGCAGAGCGATAATTCAGGGGGCAGGCGAGCAGTACTTC | TRBV15 | TRBD1 | TRBJ2-7 | .
CSVVLAGAGANVLTF | TGCAGCGTTGTCTTAGCGGGAGCTGGGGCCAACGTCCTGACTTTC | TRBV29-1 | TRBD2 | TRBJ2-6 | .
CASSLAGLLTDTQYF | TGTGCCAGCAGCTTGGCGGGACTTTTAACAGATACGCAGTATTTT | TRBV5-6 | . | TRBJ2-3 | .
CASSKGGQGSYEQYF | TGCGCCAGCAGTAAGGGGGGACAGGGGTCTTACGAGCAGTACTTC | TRBV10-2 | TRBD1 | TRBJ2-7 | .
CASSLNRGTGANVLTF | TGTGCCAGCAGTTTAAACAGGGGCACTGGGGCCAACGTCCTGACTTTC | TRBV27 | TRBD1 | TRBJ2-6 | .
CASSYGTRLDEQYF | TGTGCCAGCAGCTACGGGACTAGGTTGGACGAGCAGTACTTC | TRBV7-2 | TRBD2 | TRBJ2-7 | .
CASSFVGRDEKLFF | TGTGCCAGCAGTTTCGTGGGCAGGGATGAAAAACTGTTTTTT | TRBV28 | . | TRBJ1-4 | .
CASSLASGGAYEQYF | TGTGCCAGCAGCTTAGCTAGCGGGGGGGCCTACGAGCAGTACTTC | TRBV7-2 | TRBD2 | TRBJ2-7 | .
CASSQDAAGGNEQFF | TGTGCCAGCAGCCAAGATGCAGCGGGGGGCAATGAGCAGTTCTTC | TRBV4-2 | TRBD2 | TRBJ2-1 | .
CASSLARGTGGGSGELFF | TGTGCCAGCAGCTTGGCCAGGGGGACAGGGGGGGGAAGCGGGGAGCTGTTTTTT | TRBV5-5 | TRBD1 | TRBJ2-2 | .
CASSSQGLTRAVNPEQYF | TGTGCCAGCTCTTCCCAGGGCCTGACTAGGGCGGTAAACCCCGAGCAGTACTTC | TRBV18 | . | TRBJ2-7 | .
CASRGTGSGEPQHF | TGTGCCAGCAGGGGGACAGGGTCCGGGGAGCCCCAGCATTTT | TRBV25-1 | TRBD1 | TRBJ1-5 | .
CASSITRAETQYF | TGTGCCAGTAGTATTACGAGGGCTGAGACCCAGTACTTC | TRBV19 | . | TRBJ2-5 | .
CASSLLQGNSPLHF | TGTGCCAGCAGTTTATTGCAGGGAAATTCACCCCTCCACTTT | TRBV28 | . | TRBJ1-6 | .
CASSFSGYEQYF | TGTGCCAGCAGCTTTTCGGGGTACGAGCAGTACTTC | TRBV7-2 | . | TRBJ2-7 | .
CASSQDWTGGGTDTQYF | TGCGCCAGCAGCCAAGATTGGACGGGAGGGGGAACAGATACGCAGTATTTT | TRBV4-3 | TRBD2 | TRBJ2-3 | .
CASSATGGAETQYF | TGTGCCAGCAGTGCCACAGGGGGCGCAGAGACCCAGTACTTC | TRBV28 | TRBD1 | TRBJ2-5 | once
CAISTEGYTIYF | TGTGCCATCAGTACAGAGGGCTACACCATATATTTT | TRBV10-3 | . | TRBJ1-3 | .
CASSYHTGTTEAFF | TGTGCCAGCAGTTACCACACAGGGACCACTGAAGCTTTCTTT | TRBV6-6 | . | TRBJ1-1 | .
CASSEYGGEAFF | TGTGCCAGCAGTGAATACGGTGGTGAAGCTTTCTTT | TRBV6-1 | . | TRBJ1-1 | .
CASSFGQRGEQYF | TGTGCCAGCAGCTTTGGACAGCGTGGGGAGCAGTACTTC | TRBV7-2 | . | TRBJ2-7 | .
CASSSPELAGRRSYNEQFF | TGTGCCAGCAGCTCCCCCGAGCTAGCGGGAAGGAGGTCCTACAATGAGCAGTTCTTC | TRBV13 | TRBD2 | TRBJ2-1 | .
CASKVQGGDEQYF | TGTGCCAGTAAGGTACAGGGCGGCGACGAGCAGTACTTC | TRBV19 | . | TRBJ2-7 | once
CASSPGQFPETQYF | TGTGCCAGCTCACCAGGACAGTTTCCCGAGACCCAGTACTTC | TRBV18 | . | TRBJ2-5 | .
CASSKTKFSSYNEQFF | TGTGCCAGCAGCAAAACTAAGTTCAGCTCCTACAATGAGCAGTTCTTC | TRBV27 | . | TRBJ2-1 | .
CASSLGTSGRTETQYF | TGTGCCAGCAGCTTAGGGACTAGCGGGAGAACGGAGACCCAGTACTTC | TRBV7-2 | TRBD2 | TRBJ2-5 | once
CASSRDYQETQYF | TGCGCCAGCAGCCGGGACTACCAAGAGACCCAGTACTTC | TRBV5-1 | . | TRBJ2-5 | .
CASSLEGGAQYF | TGTGCCAGCAGCTTAGAAGGGGGCGCGCAGTATTTT | TRBV7-9 | TRBD1 | TRBJ2-3 | .
CASRGDRLWNEQFF | TGTGCCAGCAGGGGGGACAGACTTTGGAATGAGCAGTTCTTC | TRBV6-1 | TRBD1 | TRBJ2-1 | .
CSVENRGPSYGYTF | TGCAGCGTTGAAAACAGGGGGCCATCCTATGGCTACACCTTC | TRBV29-1 | TRBD1 | TRBJ1-2 | .
CATRGASGNTDTQYF | TGTGCCACCAGAGGAGCCAGCGGGAACACAGATACGCAGTATTTT | TRBV6-5 | TRBD2 | TRBJ2-3 | .
CASTRDRRSYEQYF | TGTGCCAGCACCAGGGACAGACGCTCCTACGAGCAGTACTTC | TRBV5-6 | TRBD1 | TRBJ2-7 | .